This is a list of T cell receptor beta chains from one sample in a study of TIL therapy for anti-PD-1-resistant metastatic lung cancer. Only in-frame clones appear in the TCRdb table, and some are missing; sequencing was by immunoSEQ multiplex PCR. Here the sample spans thousands of clones, roughly 74% being singletons. This specimen consisted of tumor tissue, obtained at baseline. Source of these receptors: a person between 25 and 79 years old with non-small cell lung cancer. Each CDR3 is given with its conserved first and last residue. D genes are given only for firm matches. The size entry is marked missing in some rows and otherwise reads once, few, many or a size class.

-	-	TRBV7-2	TRBJ2-7	TGTGCCAGCAGCCCCCATGGGGACCGTACCGAGCAGTACTTC	CASSPHGDRTEQYF
-	TRBD1	TRBV7-2	TRBJ1-3	TGTGCCAGCAGCTTAGCCGTACAGGGGGTATCTGGAAACACCATATATTTT	CASSLAVQGVSGNTIYF
-	-	TRBV15	TRBJ1-4	TGTGCCACCAGCAGGGGTTCTAATGAAAAACTGTTTTTT	CATSRGSNEKLFF
-	-	TRBV7-2	TRBJ2-7	TGTGCCAGCAGCTCAGAGAATAGTAGGCAGTACTTC	CASSSENSRQYF
-	-	TRBV28	TRBJ1-1	TGTGCCAGCATCTCAGGGGCGGTAGGGACTGAAGCTTTCTTT	CASISGAVGTEAFF
-	-	TRBV7-9	TRBJ2-1	TGTGCCAGCAGCTTACAACAGGGAGGTTCCTACAATGAGCAGTTCTTC	CASSLQQGGSYNEQFF
-	-	TRBV7-9	TRBJ2-1	TGTGCCAGCAGCTTAGCGGGAACAGACAATGAGCAGTTCTTC	CASSLAGTDNEQFF
-	-	TRBV7-6	TRBJ2-1	TGTGCCAGCAGCTTAGCGCCAGGGATAGAGTGGGAGTTCTTC	CASSLAPGIEWEFF
-	TRBD1	TRBV11-3	TRBJ2-2	TGTGCCAGCAGCTCGCGGACAGGGAGGACCGGGGAGCTGTTTTTT	CASSSRTGRTGELFF
once	TRBD1	TRBV6-6	TRBJ1-2	TGTGCCAGCGGACAGGGCTATGGCTACACCTTC	CASGQGYGYTF
few	-	TRBV7-2	TRBJ1-6	TGTGCCAGCAGCTTCAGATGGCGGGGCAATTCACCCCTCCACTTT	CASSFRWRGNSPLHF
-	-	TRBV9	TRBJ1-2	TGTGCCAGCAGCGTAGGCAGAACCTCCGATGGCTACACCTTC	CASSVGRTSDGYTF
once	TRBD1	TRBV2	TRBJ2-1	TGTGCCAGCAGTGTCCGGGACAGGGGGCCAAATGAGCAGTTCTTC	CASSVRDRGPNEQFF
-	-	TRBV5-1	TRBJ2-5	TGCGCCAGCAGCTTGGTTGTGGGAGAGACCCAGTACTTC	CASSLVVGETQYF
-	-	TRBV7-2	TRBJ1-4	TGTGCCAGCAGGGACGGGGCCGGCGAAAAACTGTTTTTT	CASRDGAGEKLFF
few	TRBD2	TRBV4-3	TRBJ2-7	TGCGCCAGCAGCCTTCGTGGACTAGCGGGGGACGAATACGAGCAGTACTTC	CASSLRGLAGDEYEQYF
-	-	TRBV21-1	TRBJ2-3	-	CASSKVARGASVPSTDTQYF
few	-	TRBV9	TRBJ1-1	TGTGCCAGCAGCGCAGGGACAATGAACACTGAAGCTTTCTTT	CASSAGTMNTEAFF
-	-	TRBV27	TRBJ2-4	TGTGCCAGCAGTCCCGGATGGGACAAAAACATTCAGTACTTC	CASSPGWDKNIQYF
-	TRBD1	TRBV15	TRBJ1-3	TGTGCCACCAGCAGAGATCACGGGACAGGGGATGGAAACACCATATATTTT	CATSRDHGTGDGNTIYF
-	-	TRBV7-3	TRBJ2-2	TGTGCCAGCAGCCCTACGGCGTCAGGGACCGGGGAGCTGTTTTTT	CASSPTASGTGELFF
-	-	TRBV25-1	TRBJ2-3	TGTGCCAGCAGTGGTAGCACAGATACGCAGTATTTT	CASSGSTDTQYF
-	TRBD2	TRBV27	TRBJ2-3	TGTGCCAGCAGTTTACGGACTAGCGGGAGGCCCGGGGCAGATACGCAGTATTTT	CASSLRTSGRPGADTQYF
-	TRBD1	TRBV30	TRBJ1-1	TGTGCCTGGATCCACGAGACAGGGATCTCTTCTGAAGCTTTCTTT	CAWIHETGISSEAFF
-	-	TRBV4-2	TRBJ2-7	TGTGCCAGCAGCCCATCGCGGGTGGTATCCTACGAGCAGTACTTC	CASSPSRVVSYEQYF
-	-	TRBV29-1	TRBJ2-3	TGCAGCGTCGTAGCGGACCGACTCACAGATACGCAGTATTTT	CSVVADRLTDTQYF
-	TRBD2	TRBV27	TRBJ2-2	TGTGCCAGCAGTTTTCTAGCGGGAAGAACCGGGGAGCTGTTTTTT	CASSFLAGRTGELFF
-	TRBD1	TRBV10-3	TRBJ1-2	TGTGCCATCAGTGCTACAACGGGACAGGGGCCTCTCTATGGCTACACCTTC	CAISATTGQGPLYGYTF
once	-	TRBV29-1	TRBJ2-5	TGCAGCGGAGGGGATGAGACCCAGTACTTC	CSGGDETQYF
few	-	TRBV13	TRBJ2-5	TGTGCCAGCAGCTTAGTGACCGAACAAGAGACCCAGTACTTC	CASSLVTEQETQYF
-	-	TRBV9	TRBJ2-7	TGTGCCAGCAGCGTAGGAGTTCAGGCGGGCGGGGACCGCGAGTACTTC	CASSVGVQAGGDREYF
-	TRBD1	TRBV14	TRBJ2-7	TGTGCCAGCAGCCTCCTAGGGGGCCACTACGAGCAGTACTTC	CASSLLGGHYEQYF
-	-	TRBV4-2	TRBJ1-5	TGTGCCAGCAGCCAAGTGAGGCAAACGGAAAATCAGCCCCAGCATTTT	CASSQVRQTENQPQHF
-	TRBD2	TRBV2	TRBJ2-2	TGTGCCAGCAGTGAGGGGACTAGAGGGACCGGGGAGCTGTTTTTT	CASSEGTRGTGELFF
-	TRBD2	TRBV18	TRBJ2-3	TGTGCCAGCTCCCCGGGACTAGCGGACGATACGCAGTATTTT	CASSPGLADDTQYF
few	-	TRBV9	TRBJ2-2	TGTGCCAGCAGCGAGACGGGATTAAACACCGGGGAGCTGTTTTTT	CASSETGLNTGELFF
-	-	TRBV28	TRBJ2-3	TGTGCCAGCAGTTTTAGGGGGGGTGCAGATACGCAGTATTTT	CASSFRGGADTQYF
few	-	TRBV19	TRBJ1-5	TGTGCCAGTAGTATGGCGGCCAGGGGTAGCGGTCTAGCCCAGCATTTT	CASSMAARGSGLAQHF
-	-	TRBV2	TRBJ2-1	TGTGCCAGCAGGATACCAGACGGGCAGGGGCCCGGCAATGAGCAGTTCTTC	CASRIPDGQGPGNEQFF
-	-	TRBV15	TRBJ2-3	TGTGCCACCAGCCGGACAGGGCCGGGACTAACAACTAGCACAGATACGCAGTATTTT	CATSRTGPGLTTSTDTQYF
-	TRBD2	TRBV19	TRBJ2-1	TGTGCCAGTAGTATACTAGCGGGAGAGGATAATGAGCAGTTCTTC	CASSILAGEDNEQFF
-	TRBD2	TRBV5-5	TRBJ2-3	TGTGCCAGCAGCTTGGATCCCGGGACTAGCATGAATACGCAGTATTTT	CASSLDPGTSMNTQYF
-	-	TRBV13	TRBJ1-1	TGTGCCAGCAGCTCGCCGGGACACCTAAACACTGAAGCTTTCTTT	CASSSPGHLNTEAFF
once	-	TRBV9	TRBJ2-1	TGTGCCAGCAGCTTCTACAATGAGCAGTTCTTC	CASSFYNEQFF
-	TRBD1	TRBV2	TRBJ2-1	TGTGCCAGCAGTAAAGACAGGGGCGGCTACAATGAGCAGTTCTTC	CASSKDRGGYNEQFF
-	-	TRBV10-3	TRBJ1-2	TGTGCCATCAGTGAACGAGGGGGCTATGGCTACACCTTC	CAISERGGYGYTF
-	-	TRBV29-1	TRBJ1-2	TGCAGCGTTGTTCGGAATAACTATGGCTACACCTTC	CSVVRNNYGYTF
-	-	TRBV5-1	TRBJ2-5	TGCGCCAGCAGCTTGAGGGCAGGGCTTTTCCAGGAGACCCAGTACTTC	CASSLRAGLFQETQYF
-	-	TRBV5-1	TRBJ1-4	TGCGCCAGCAGCTTGGCCGGCAGAGGTGATGAAAAACTGTTTTTT	CASSLAGRGDEKLFF
-	-	TRBV6-5	TRBJ1-1	TGTGCCAGCAGCCCTATGGGGACAAGGGGAACTGAAGCTTTCTTT	CASSPMGTRGTEAFF
-	-	TRBV14	TRBJ2-5	TGTGCCAGCAGCCAGACAGAACTAAACCAGTACTTC	CASSQTELNQYF